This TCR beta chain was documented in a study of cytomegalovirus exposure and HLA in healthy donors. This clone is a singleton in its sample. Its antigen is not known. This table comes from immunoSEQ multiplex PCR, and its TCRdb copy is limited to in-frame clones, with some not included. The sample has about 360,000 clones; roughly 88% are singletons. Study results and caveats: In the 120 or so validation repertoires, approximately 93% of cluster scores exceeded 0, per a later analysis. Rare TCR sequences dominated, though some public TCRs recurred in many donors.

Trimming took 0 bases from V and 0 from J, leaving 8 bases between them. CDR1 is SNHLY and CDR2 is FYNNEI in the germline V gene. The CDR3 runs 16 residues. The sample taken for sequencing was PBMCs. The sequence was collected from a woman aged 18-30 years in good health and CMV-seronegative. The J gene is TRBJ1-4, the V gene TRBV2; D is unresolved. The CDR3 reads CASSEAFSATNEKLFF. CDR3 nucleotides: TGTGCCAGCAGTGAAGCGTTTAGTGCAACTAATGAAAAACTGTTTTTT.